This paragraph covers one TCR beta chain sequence. This clonotype was observed many times. The antigen it recognizes is unknown. Base-call qualities are not available, and no considerably larger clone is one nucleotide away. The CDR3 spans 12 residues, from the cysteine through the phenylalanine. The sequence is cut down to CDR3 DNA, 36 bases in frame from base 1. V was cut back by 4 bases and J by 7 bases, leaving a gap of 10 bases between them. CDR1 is given as SGHTA and CDR2 as FQGNSA, both from the germline V gene. Sequencer: Illumina HiSeq 1500. TCRdb reworked the public reads: Q25 trimming with fastp, MiXCR clone assembly, productive beta chains retained. Merged by CDR3 protein, the rows form single entries marked with the most common genes and DNA. Counted in this sample were roughly 130,000 distinct CDR3 sequences; roughly a quarter of them appeared once. The leading ten clones occupy almost 35% of the sample.

These data originate in a study of T cell repertoires in cytomegalovirus infection (dated by TCRdb to about 2019). Context from the whole study: Because public TCR beta signatures pointed to carriage of CMV infection together with the matching HLA type, the HLA type of each donor mattered for the analysis. Overall results and qualifications from the work: Carriers of CMV infection plus the relevant HLA type were discriminated by the cumulative frequency of public TCR beta family members in the study cohort and in an independent roughly 380-donor cohort. In the ex vivo response, HLA-C-restricted CMV-specific TCR beta clonotypes were dominant, and in two of eight donors the single most frequent clonotype came from this HLA-C-restricted group.

The sequenced sample consisted of PBMCs, sequenced either directly or after in vitro stimulation (not recorded which). This clonotype originated in a human donor in good health (CMV status not recorded). Some clones in this sample may be carry-over from other donors' samples. This receptor chain uses TRBV7-2 and TRBJ1-1; tentative D gene TRBD1, with 6 bases matching. The DNA sequence is TGTGCCAGCAGCTCAACAGGGATTGAAGCTTTCTTT. Translated, this is CASSSTGIEAFF.